The 16 T cell receptor beta chains in this list originate from one sample, sequenced in a study of T cell repertoires in cytomegalovirus infection. TCRdb reanalysed the reads using MiXCR and keeps one entry per CDR3 protein. The sample yields roughly 240,000 distinct CDR3 sequences, approximately 7% seen once. The specimen sequenced was PBMCs. The receptors were gathered from a human donor in good health (CMV status not recorded). Some clones in this sample may be carry-over from other donors' samples.

The sample holds many counts of this clonotype. The chain combines TRBV7-6 with TRBJ1-5; 7 bases fit TRBD1. Trimming cost V 5 bases and J 5 bases; bases outside gene matches: 6. Germline CDR1 is SGHVS and CDR2 is FNYEAQ. CDR3 size: 14 residues. The chain's CDR3 is CASSPNTGDQPQHF. The DNA of the CDR3 is TGTGCCAGCAGCCCCAACACAGGGGATCAGCCCCAGCATTTT.

This clonotype was seen many times. J is TRBJ2-1 and V is TRBV6-2 or TRBV6-3; TRBD2 matches 7 bases. Germline CDR1 reads MNHEY; CDR2 reads SVGEGT. The CDR3 consists of 13 residues. The V and J ends lost 4 bases and 5 bases, in that order; junction bases with no gene match: 2. CDR3 sequence: CASSLTSNNEQFF. In DNA form, the CDR3 reads TGTGCCAGCAGTTTGACTAGCAACAATGAGCAGTTCTTC.

This clonotype was seen many times. The J gene is TRBJ2-2, the V gene TRBV20-1; a weak D match, TRBD2 (6 bases). The germline CDR1 and CDR2 sequences are DFQATT and SNEGSKA (reference sequence). The CDR3 totals 12 residues. The V and J ends lost 5 bases and 6 bases respectively, with 10 bases between them. The DNA of the CDR3 is TGCAGTGCTGGGACGGGGGCCGGGGAGCTGTTTTTT. This encodes CSAGTGAGELFF.

This clonotype showed up many times. This chain connects TRBV28 to TRBJ2-3, with 9 bases fitting TRBD2. V lost 2 bases, J lost 5 bases, and 2 bases stayed unmatched. This CDR3 region has 14 residues. CDR1 MDHEN and CDR2 SYDVKM come from the germline V gene. This CDR3 reads CASSLRLAVDTQYF. CDR3 in DNA: TGTGCCAGCAGTTTACGACTAGCGGTAGATACGCAGTATTTT.

Comments on this clonotype: A much larger clonotype is one base distant, so this may be a read error. The V call is TRBV20-1, the J call TRBJ1-2, with D hard to call. This CDR3 has 12 amino acids. Germline loops: CDR1 DFQATT, CDR2 SNEGSKA (reference sequence). CDR3 loop: CSATREDYVYTF. In DNA form, the CDR3 reads TGCAGTGCGACCCGAGAGGACTATGTCTACACCTTC.

The chain joins TRBV28 to TRBJ2-5; D possibly uses TRBD1 or TRBD2 (5 bases each). With 6 bases removed from V and 5 bases from J, the gap between germline ends came to 19 bases. The CDR3 runs 15 residues. CDR1 MDHEN and CDR2 SYDVKM come from the germline V gene. The CDR3 coding sequence is TGTGCCAGCAGCCCCACTCAGGGCAGGAGGGAGACCCAGTACTTC. Its protein is CASSPTQGRRETQYF.

This clonotype was recorded many times. The gene calls are TRBV7-2 and TRBJ2-1; no definite D call. V was shortened by 5 bases and J by 7 bases, with 12 bases between the two germline ends. The V gene's germline CDR1 is SGHTA and CDR2 FQGNSA. This CDR3 region has 13 residues. CDR3 DNA: TGTGCCAGCAGCGAACCGAGAAGAAATGAGCAGTTCTTC. Protein: CASSEPRRNEQFF.

The chain has TRBV2 and TRBJ1-2, with D uncertain. The V gene lost 3 bases and the J gene lost 2 bases, with 7 bases spanning the gap. In germline, CDR1 is SNHLY, CDR2 FYNNEI. This CDR3 has 13 residues. CDR3 protein: CASSDQPNYGYTF. CDR3 bases: TGTGCCAGCAGTGACCAGCCCAACTATGGCTACACCTTC.

Ten or more counts support this clonotype. This chain connects TRBV7-9 to TRBJ1-3; D uncertain. In germline, CDR1 is SEHNR, CDR2 FQNEAQ (reference sequence). The CDR3 covers 15 residues. V shed 4 bases and J shed 5 bases, with 15 bases lying between them. CDR3 region: CASSSGALKRNTIYF. CDR3 bases: TGTGCCAGCAGCTCTGGCGCCTTGAAAAGAAACACCATATATTTT. The entire variable domain, with the rest obtained from reference TRBV7-9 and TRBJ1-3, is as follows: DTGVSQNPRHKITKRGQNVTFRCDPISEHNRLYWYRQTLGQGPEFLTYFQNEAQLEKSRLLSDRFSAERPKGSFSTLEIQRTEQGDSAMYLCASSSGALKRNTIYFGEGSWLTVV.

This clonotype was counted ten times or more. The germline gene is not matched at one end of the junction; a read error may be the cause. The chain uses TRBV7-6 and TRBJ1-3; no firm D call. Per the germline V gene, CDR1 is SGHVS and CDR2 is FNYEAQ. This CDR3 has 15 residues. This chain's CDR3 is CASSLARGSGNTIYF. As DNA, the CDR3 is TGTGCCAGCAGCCTAGCACGGGGCTCTGGAAACACCATATATTTT.

This clonotype appeared many times. V usage is TRBV7-2 and J usage is TRBJ1-6, with D possibly matching TRBD1 (6 bases). Germline loops: CDR1 SGHTA, CDR2 FQGNSA. The CDR3 covers 15 residues. V lost 5 bases to trimming and J lost 9 bases, with 17 bases between them. The CDR3, as DNA: TGTGCCAGCAGCCCAAGGGGGGGTGGCCTTTCACCCCTCCACTTT. Residues: CASSPRGGGLSPLHF.

This clonotype was detected a few times. V gene TRBV9 combines with J gene TRBJ2-2; 7 positions match TRBD1. With 4 bases clipped from V and 5 bases from J, the junction kept 8 bases outside the gene matches. In germline, CDR1 is SGDLS, CDR2 YYNGEE. The CDR3 spans 15 residues. CDR3 in DNA: TGTGCCAGCAGCCCAAGGGACAGTCGGACCGGGGAGCTGTTTTTT. Translating it yields CASSPRDSRTGELFF.

A few counts support this clonotype. The V and J genes are TRBV2 and TRBJ1-5, with unresolved D. V gave up 6 bases and J gave up 0 bases, with 12 bases separating them. CDR3 length equals 15 residues. Per the germline V gene, CDR1 is SNHLY and CDR2 is FYNNEI. The CDR3 DNA follows: TGTGCCAGCAGCGAGAGCAGGTCTAGCAATCAGCCCCAGCATTTT. Translating it yields CASSESRSSNQPQHF.

This sequence joins TRBV15 and TRBJ1-4; 8 bases are a match to TRBD1. J was trimmed by 3 bases and V by 6 bases; bases with no gene match: 6. The CDR3 runs to 15 residues. Germline assignment: CDR1 LNHNV and CDR2 YYDKDF (reference sequence). CDR3 DNA sequence: TGTGCCACCAGATTGGACAGGGCACCTAATGAAAAACTGTTTTTT. Its translation is CATRLDRAPNEKLFF.

This clonotype was seen at least ten times. The genes are TRBV7-2 and TRBJ2-7, with TRBD2 identical over 8 bases. Trimming removed 2 bases from V and 5 bases from J; junction bases left unmatched: 20. CDR1 and CDR2 (germline): SGHTA, FQGNSA. This CDR3 spans 19 amino acids. DNA for the CDR3: TGTGCCAGCAGCTTAAGGCCCACACTTTCGGGGGGGGAGGAACACGAGCAGTACTTC. It is translated as CASSLRPTLSGGEEHEQYF.

This clonotype was seen ten or more times. The rearrangement uses TRBV7-3 and TRBJ2-2; 8 bases fit TRBD2. CDR1 is SGHTA, CDR2 FQGTGA, per germline. The CDR3 runs 13 residues. J was trimmed by 8 bases and V by 3 bases; bases with no gene match: 2. The CDR3, as DNA: TGTGCCAGCAGCTTTATAGCGGGGGGGGAGCTGTTTTTT. Translated, it gives CASSFIAGGELFF. The full variable domain, with the rest looked up from reference TRBV7-3 and TRBJ2-2, is GAGVSQTPSNKVTEKGKYVELRCDPISGHTALYWYRQSLGQGPEFLIYFQGTGAADDSGLPNDRFFAVRPEGSVSTLKIQRTERGDSAVYLCASSFIAGGELFFGEGSRLTVL.